This T cell receptor (beta chain) is drawn from a study of identical twins. This clonotype was counted once. Its specificity is not known. V lost 10 bases to trimming and J lost 2 bases, with 15 bases between them. The CDR3 has 13 amino acids. Germline assignment: CDR1 MGHDK and CDR2 SYGVNS. Everyone who gave samples was a healthy Caucasian. Template switching created a universal primer site, and the cDNA included unique molecular identifiers. One entry per CDR3 protein results from TCRdb running MiXCR on the 5' RACE reads. The repertoire holds about 890,000 distinct CDR3 sequences, with 10% to 15% as singletons. General study points: Within beta out-of-frame sequences, the excess sharing observed between twins was weaker. Abundant beta clonotypes from cord blood bore fewer insertions; memory repertoires lacked this pattern.

The same sample was also studied in work on yellow fever vaccine responses in identical twins.

The chain carries TRBV25-1 and TRBJ2-7, with D maybe TRBD1 (5 bases). The sample taken for sequencing was PBMCs. This sequence originates from a woman aged 18-29 years in good health. CDR3 sequence reads: CAISGRPPYEQYV. CDR3 coding DNA: TGTGCCATTTCAGGGCGACCCCCCTACGAGCAGTACGTC.